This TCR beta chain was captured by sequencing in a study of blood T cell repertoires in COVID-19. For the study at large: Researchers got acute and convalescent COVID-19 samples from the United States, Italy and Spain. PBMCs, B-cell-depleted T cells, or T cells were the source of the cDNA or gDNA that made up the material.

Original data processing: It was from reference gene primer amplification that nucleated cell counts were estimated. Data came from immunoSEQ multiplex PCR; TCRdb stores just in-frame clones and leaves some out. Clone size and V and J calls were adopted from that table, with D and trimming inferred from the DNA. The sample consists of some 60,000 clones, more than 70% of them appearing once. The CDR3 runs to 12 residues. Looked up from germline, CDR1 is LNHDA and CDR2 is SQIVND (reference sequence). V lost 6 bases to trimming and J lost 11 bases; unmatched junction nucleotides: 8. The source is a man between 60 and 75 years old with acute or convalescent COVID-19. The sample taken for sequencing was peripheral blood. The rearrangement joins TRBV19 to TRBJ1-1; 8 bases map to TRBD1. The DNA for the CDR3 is TGTGCCAGTAGAAGCCGGACAGGGCTGGCTTTCTTT. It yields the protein CASRSRTGLAFF.